This TCR beta chain was recovered during a study of control samples from healthy donors and cancer patients. The length of the CDR3 is 14 residues. In germline, CDR1 is LGHDT, CDR2 YNNKEL (reference sequence). Turning to this clone: A junction end diverges from the germline sequence, so it may reflect a read error.

The method was immunoSEQ multiplex PCR; TCRdb's version includes in-frame clones alone and lacks a portion of them. The sample includes 150,000 to 200,000 clones, more than 80% of them seen just once. This chain uses TRBV3-1 (or the pseudogene TRBV3-2) with TRBJ2-7; D unclear. The sequenced sample was blood. This sequence was found in a man younger than 45 in good health. The CDR3 nucleotides are TGTGCCAGCAGCCAAGCCTTCAGCTCCTCCGAGCAGTACTTC. This sequence encodes CASSQAFSSSEQYF.